This TCR beta chain was sequenced in a study of cytomegalovirus exposure and HLA in healthy donors. Study-wide results and caveats: According to a subsequent analysis, TCR clusters from the first cohort were inclined to appear together in the 120 validation repertoires.

Repertoires were generated with immunoSEQ multiplex PCR, while TCRdb's copy carries only in-frame clones and drops some. Among 130,000 or so clones listed, about 91% were seen once. This clone turned up a few times. The antigen remains undetermined. With 3 bases removed from V and 4 bases from J, the gap between germline ends came to 15 bases. Germline assignment: CDR1 SGHVS and CDR2 FNYEAQ. The CDR3 is 15 amino acids. The chain uses TRBV7-6 and TRBJ2-5; possible D gene TRBD2, 6 bases. The TCR sequence derives from a woman younger than 30 in good health and CMV-seropositive. What was sequenced was PBMCs. The CDR3 nucleotides read TGTGCCAGCAGCTTGTGGTTAGAAGCGGGAGAGACCCAGTACTTC. It is translated as CASSLWLEAGETQYF.